These 32 T cell receptor beta chains share one sample of origin, sequenced in a study of control samples from healthy donors and cancer patients. TCRdb's table, derived via immunoSEQ multiplex PCR, lists solely in-frame clones and lacks some. Of approximately 100,000 clones listed, 70% to 90% are singletons. Sequenced material: blood. Every receptor here comes from a man aged 30 to 45 in good health.

The chain joins TRBV28 to TRBJ1-4; no firm D call. The germline CDR1 and CDR2 sequences are MDHEN and SYDVKM. The length of the CDR3 is 14 residues. V lost 2 bases, J lost 0 bases, and 4 bases lay in between. This CDR3 reads CASSLPTTNEKLFF. CDR3 DNA: TGTGCCAGCAGTTTACCCACAACTAATGAAAAACTGTTTTTT.

This chain uses TRBV12-5 with TRBJ2-7; the match to TRBD2 covers 10 bases. Trimming took 2 bases from V and 1 from J; bases not matched to a gene: 5. The CDR3 spans 16 residues. CDR1 is LGHNT, CDR2 FRNRAP, per germline. This chain's CDR3 is CASGLSSLAGSYEQYF. For the CDR3, the DNA is TGTGCTAGTGGTTTGTCATCACTAGCGGGGTCCTACGAGCAGTACTTC.

The genes are TRBV6-5 and TRBJ2-7; TRBD2 matches 11 bases. Germline CDR1 and CDR2: MNHEY and SVGAGI. This CDR3 region has 15 residues. J gave up 4 bases and V 5 bases, and 7 bases lay outside the gene matches. CDR3: CASSPTGLAAYEQYF. Written as DNA, the CDR3 is TGTGCCAGCAGTCCCACGGGACTAGCGGCTTACGAGCAGTACTTC.

The J gene is TRBJ2-7, the V gene TRBV6-2 or TRBV6-3; 9 nucleotides match TRBD2. Germline V gene data show CDR1 as MNHEY and CDR2 as SVGEGT. Losses at the gene ends were 6 bases for V and 3 bases for J; bases not matched to a gene: 15. The CDR3 consists of 17 residues. In DNA form, the CDR3 reads TGTGCCAGCAGCTCCCGAAGCGGGAGGTCCAACGACTACGAGCAGTACTTC. Amino acid sequence: CASSSRSGRSNDYEQYF.

This clone has only one observation. The chain carries TRBV11-2 and TRBJ2-7; 10 nucleotides align to TRBD1. The CDR3 has 14 residues. CDR1 and CDR2 (germline): SGHAT, FQNNGV. The V gene end was trimmed by 7 bases and the J gene end by 12 bases; junction bases not matched to a gene: 15. CDR3: CASTSYGTGAEWYF. The CDR3 region has the DNA TGTGCCAGCACCTCTTACGGGACAGGGGCTGAATGGTACTTC.

The chain recombines TRBV7-9 with TRBJ2-1, with D hard to call. Germline CDR1 is SEHNR and CDR2 is FQNEAQ (reference sequence). The V and J ends lost 3 bases and 12 bases respectively, with 12 bases between them. The CDR3 length is 12 residues. DNA of the CDR3: TGTGCCAGCAGCTTTAGTGTGGTCGGGCAGTTCTTC. Translated, it gives CASSFSVVGQFF.

The genes are TRBV28 and TRBJ2-1; D might be TRBD2 (6 bases). Between the trimmed V and J ends, which lost 6 bases and 4 bases, there was a span of 16 bases. Germline V CDR1 and CDR2: MDHEN, SYDVKM. The CDR3 spans 15 residues. The CDR3 here is CASRPGRGGYNEQFF. CDR3 nucleotide sequence: TGTGCCAGCAGGCCTGGGCGTGGGGGGTACAATGAGCAGTTCTTC.

Of note for this clone: At one end the junction does not follow the germline gene, possibly because of a read error. Other DNA sequences from this sample encode an identical CDR3 as well. The chain recombines TRBV19 with TRBJ2-7; the D gene is possibly TRBD1 (6 bases). The germline CDR1 and CDR2 sequences are LNHDA and SQIVND (reference sequence). This CDR3 is 13 amino acids long. The CDR3 nucleotides are TGTGCCAGCAGTAGGGACATGCACCGCGAGCAGTACTTC. This sequence encodes CASSRDMHREQYF.

This rearrangement joins TRBV7-2 to TRBJ2-1; TRBD1 agrees at 8 bases. CDR1 is SGHTA and CDR2 is FQGNSA in the germline V gene. Losses at the gene ends were 1 base for V and 1 base for J; bases not matched to a gene: 0. The CDR3 contains 15 residues. CDR3 coding DNA: TGTGCCAGCAGCTTAGACAGGGGGTCCTACAATGAGCAGTTCTTC. This codes for CASSLDRGSYNEQFF.

The rearrangement links TRBV6-1 to TRBJ1-5; D remains ambiguous. Germline CDR1 reads MNHNS; CDR2 reads SASEGT. V was trimmed by 3 bases and J by 2 bases, leaving 14 bases between them. This CDR3 is 16 amino acids long. For the CDR3, the DNA is TGTGCCAGCAGTGAGCCAGCGACGTCTGGCAATCAGCCCCAGCATTTT. Translating gives CASSEPATSGNQPQHF.

This clone was seen just once. The chain carries TRBV29-1 and TRBJ2-1; 9 nucleotides match TRBD1. There are 14 residues in the CDR3. CDR1 and CDR2 (germline): SQVTM, ANQGSEA. The J segment lost 4 bases and the V segment lost 4 bases, leaving 5 bases of the junction unmatched. The CDR3 DNA reads as TGCAGCGTTGGCGGGACAGGGCTGTACAATGAGCAGTTCTTC. It encodes CSVGGTGLYNEQFF.

V gene TRBV11-2 combines with J gene TRBJ2-7; no clear D gene. There are 17 residues in the CDR3. The V end was cut by 1 base, the J end by 1 base, with 17 bases between. Germline V gene sequence: CDR1 SGHAT, CDR2 FQNNGV. CDR3 sequence reads: CASSLVLSEGDSYEQYF. CDR3 DNA: TGTGCCAGCAGCTTAGTCTTATCAGAAGGTGATTCCTACGAGCAGTACTTC.

This chain links TRBV27 with TRBJ1-2; 7 bases align to TRBD1. The junction had 18 bases not matched to a gene; V was cut back by 4 bases and J by 10 bases. This CDR3 has 16 amino acids. Germline V gene lookup returns CDR1 MNHEY and CDR2 SMNVEV (reference sequence). CDR3 amino acids: CASSSITGTASLDYTF. CDR3 DNA sequence: TGTGCCAGCAGTTCCATAACCGGGACAGCCTCGTTGGACTACACCTTC.

A single count supports this clone. V usage is TRBV7-3 and J usage is TRBJ2-1, with 10 nucleotides matching TRBD2. Germline CDR1 and CDR2: SGHTA and FQGTGA. This CDR3 is 15 amino acids long. Trimming took 2 bases from V and 9 from J; bases not matched to a gene: 7. This CDR3 is CASSLLAGAGAEQFF. In DNA, the CDR3 is TGTGCCAGCAGCTTACTAGCGGGAGCGGGCGCTGAGCAGTTCTTC.

CDR3: CASRGQKEALNTEAFF. Written as DNA, the CDR3 is TGTGCCAGCAGGGGACAGAAGGAAGCTCTGAACACTGAAGCTTTCTTT. This chain links TRBV11-3 with TRBJ1-1, with TRBD1 identical over 7 bases. V lost 6 bases to trimming and J lost 0 bases; unmatched junction nucleotides: 10. The germline gives CDR1 SGHNT, CDR2 YENEEA. The CDR3 consists of 16 residues.

The genes are TRBV6-5 and TRBJ1-5; the match to TRBD1 covers 8 bases. This CDR3 region has 14 residues. Germline values: CDR1 MNHEY, CDR2 SVGAGI. Trimming took 6 bases from V and 6 from J; bases not matched to a gene: 7. CDR3 sequence: CASRAGGVSQPQHF. CDR3 DNA sequence: TGTGCCAGCAGGGCAGGGGGCGTGTCTCAGCCCCAGCATTTT.

This clone has a single count. V usage is TRBV7-9 and J usage is TRBJ1-4, with TRBD1 matching 7 bases. Germline V gives CDR1 SEHNR, CDR2 FQNEAQ (reference sequence). V was pared by 1 base and J by 5 bases, with 4 bases of the junction left unmatched. The CDR3 extends over 15 amino acids. The CDR3 DNA reads as TGTGCCAGCAGCTTAGTAGGCAGGGGGAATGAAAAACTGTTTTTT. Its protein is CASSLVGRGNEKLFF.

V gene TRBV5-1 combines with J gene TRBJ1-2, with D possibly matching TRBD1 (6 bases). Germline V gene sequence: CDR1 SGHRS, CDR2 YFSETQ. Trimming stripped 2 bases from V and 8 bases from J, with 19 bases between. The CDR3 is made up of 15 amino acids. The CDR3 nucleotides read TGCGCCAGCAGCTTACAGGGACTGGGAGGAGGAGGCTACACCTTC. As protein: CASSLQGLGGGGYTF.

The genes are TRBV5-1 and TRBJ2-1, with 12 positions matching TRBD2. Germline CDR1 reads SGHRS; CDR2 reads YFSETQ. The V and J ends lost 7 bases and 7 bases, in that order; junction bases with no gene match: 9. The CDR3 length is 15 residues. The CDR3 DNA follows: TGCGCCAGCGCCATACTAGCGGGAGGCTTTAATGAGCAGTTCTTC. Translating gives CASAILAGGFNEQFF.

The chain carries TRBV19 and TRBJ2-5; D is unresolved. V lost 10 bases, J lost 5 bases, and 11 bases lay in between. The CDR3 is 11 amino acids. Germline V gene data show CDR1 as LNHDA and CDR2 as SQIVND (reference sequence). In DNA form, the CDR3 reads TGTGCCACTAGATCTGGGGAGACCCAGTACTTC. Protein product: CATRSGETQYF.

The chain combines TRBV28 with TRBJ1-1, with 7 bases lining up with TRBD1. Trimming at V came to 5 bases and at J to 4 bases, leaving 10 bases not matched to a gene. This CDR3 has 15 amino acids. Germline lookup yields CDR1 MDHEN and CDR2 SYDVKM. Written as DNA, the CDR3 is TGTGCCAGCAGTATCGGGACAGCCCAGGGCACTGAAGCTTTCTTT. Translation gives CASSIGTAQGTEAFF.

The chain links TRBV24-1 to TRBJ2-1; 7 bases are a match to TRBD1. The germline V gene encodes CDR1 KGHDR and CDR2 SFDVKD. CDR3 size: 16 residues. V lost 1 base and J lost 5; bases outside the gene matches: 7. The CDR3 region is CATSDFRAGGHNEQFF. Written as DNA, the CDR3 is TGTGCCACCAGTGATTTTCGGGCAGGGGGACACAATGAGCAGTTCTTC.

V is TRBV19 and J is TRBJ1-1; no definite D call. CDR1 and CDR2 from the germline V gene are LNHDA and SQIVND (reference sequence). Between the trimmed V and J ends, which lost 5 bases and 0 bases, there was a span of 19 bases. The length of the CDR3 is 17 residues. The CDR3 reads CASSPWGGRFMNTEAFF. The CDR3 DNA sequence: TGTGCCAGTAGTCCCTGGGGAGGTCGCTTTATGAACACTGAAGCTTTCTTT.

The chain links TRBV4-3 to TRBJ2-2; D possibly corresponds to TRBD1 (7 bases). Germline CDR1 and CDR2: LGHNA and YSLEER. This CDR3 has 16 residues. V was pared by 4 bases and J by 6 bases, with 18 bases between. CDR3 in amino acids: CASSPIQGGGSGELFF. Written as DNA, the CDR3 is TGCGCCAGCAGCCCGATCCAGGGGGGAGGCTCCGGGGAGCTGTTTTTT.

The chain employs TRBV5-6 and TRBJ2-7; maybe TRBD1 (6 bases). Trimming removed 0 bases from V and 9 bases from J, with 10 bases in between. CDR1 is SGHDT, CDR2 YYEEEE, per germline. The CDR3 totals 12 residues. The CDR3 DNA sequence: TGTGCCAGCAGCTTGGTGCAGGGGTCGCAGTACTTC. As protein: CASSLVQGSQYF.

The chain combines TRBV7-3 with TRBJ2-3; TRBD2 aligns across 14 bases. This CDR3 has 17 amino acids. In germline, CDR1 is SGHTA, CDR2 FQGTGA. Trimming cost V 3 bases and J 6 bases; bases outside gene matches: 8. CDR3 amino acids: CASSFRPGLAGGDTQYF. The CDR3 DNA sequence: TGTGCCAGCAGCTTCCGTCCCGGACTAGCGGGAGGTGATACGCAGTATTTT.

This chain uses TRBV12-5 with TRBJ1-5, with no clear D. V was cut by 4 bases and J by 5 bases, with 15 bases left in between. The CDR3 spans 15 residues. Germline V gene data show CDR1 as LGHNT and CDR2 as FRNRAP. The CDR3 DNA is TGTGCTAGTGGTTCTCAAATCTCACAGTATCAGCCCCAGCATTTT. Translating gives CASGSQISQYQPQHF.

This clone was observed once. The genes are TRBV20-1 and TRBJ1-4, with D hard to call. The germline V and J ends were trimmed by 5 bases and 11 bases, with 12 bases remaining between them. The germline V gene encodes CDR1 DFQATT and CDR2 SNEGSKA (reference sequence). The CDR3 is 11 residues long. The CDR3 region has the DNA TGCAGTGCTCGCCTCGAGAGTAAACTGTTTTTT. This gives the protein CSARLESKLFF.

This chain uses TRBV5-3 with TRBJ1-1, with 10 bases lining up with TRBD1. TRBV5-3 is assigned to the ORF class and has an uncertain function. V gave up 4 bases and J gave up 9 bases; unmatched junction bases: 18. The CDR3 extends over 17 amino acids. The CDR3 sequence is CARSKTGKRGTGAKAFF. In DNA form, the CDR3 reads TGTGCCAGAAGCAAGACCGGGAAACGCGGGACAGGGGCCAAAGCTTTCTTT.

The chain joins TRBV18 to TRBJ2-2; no firm D call. Deletions cut 3 bases from V and 3 bases from J, with 11 bases between. The CDR3 contains 15 residues. Germline V lookup: CDR1 KGHSH, CDR2 LQKENI. The CDR3: CASSPPPVDTGELFF. The CDR3 nucleotides are TGTGCCAGCTCACCCCCGCCCGTCGACACCGGGGAGCTGTTTTTT.

The genes are TRBV11-2 and TRBJ2-7; perhaps TRBD2 as D (6 bases). Germline CDR1 reads SGHAT; CDR2 reads FQNNGV. V lost 5 bases and J lost 3, with 11 bases in between. The CDR3 is 13 amino acids. CDR3 sequence reads: CASSGTGNYEQYF. CDR3 in DNA: TGTGCCAGCAGCGGGACTGGAAACTACGAGCAGTACTTC.

The chain carries TRBV14 and TRBJ2-1; 10 positions agree with TRBD2. This CDR3 has 16 amino acids. Germline CDR1 reads SGHDN; CDR2 reads FVKESK. The junction had 3 bases not matched to a gene; V was cut back by 3 bases and J by 1 base. CDR3 in DNA: TGTGCCAGCAGCCACCTTAGCGGGAGGTCCTACAATGAGCAGTTCTTC. Residues: CASSHLSGRSYNEQFF.